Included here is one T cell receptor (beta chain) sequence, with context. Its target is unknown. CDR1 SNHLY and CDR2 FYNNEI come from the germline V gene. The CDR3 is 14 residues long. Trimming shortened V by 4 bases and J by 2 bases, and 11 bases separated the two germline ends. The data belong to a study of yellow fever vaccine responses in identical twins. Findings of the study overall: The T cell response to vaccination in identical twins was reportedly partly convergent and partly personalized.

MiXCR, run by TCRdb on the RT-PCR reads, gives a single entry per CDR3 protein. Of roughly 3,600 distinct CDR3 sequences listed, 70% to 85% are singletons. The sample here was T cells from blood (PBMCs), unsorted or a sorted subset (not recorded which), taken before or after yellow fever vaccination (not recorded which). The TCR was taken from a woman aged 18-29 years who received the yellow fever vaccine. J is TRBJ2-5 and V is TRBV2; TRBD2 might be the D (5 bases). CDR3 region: CASSVGLPQETQYF. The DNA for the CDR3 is TGTGCCAGCAGTGTAGGACTCCCTCAAGAGACCCAGTACTTC. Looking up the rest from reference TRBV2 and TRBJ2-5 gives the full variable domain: EPEVTQTPSHQVTQMGQEVILRCVPISNHLYFYWYRQILGQKVEFLVSFYNNEISEKSEIFDDQFSVERPDGSNFTLKIRSTKLEDSAMYFCASSVGLPQETQYFGPGTRLLVL.